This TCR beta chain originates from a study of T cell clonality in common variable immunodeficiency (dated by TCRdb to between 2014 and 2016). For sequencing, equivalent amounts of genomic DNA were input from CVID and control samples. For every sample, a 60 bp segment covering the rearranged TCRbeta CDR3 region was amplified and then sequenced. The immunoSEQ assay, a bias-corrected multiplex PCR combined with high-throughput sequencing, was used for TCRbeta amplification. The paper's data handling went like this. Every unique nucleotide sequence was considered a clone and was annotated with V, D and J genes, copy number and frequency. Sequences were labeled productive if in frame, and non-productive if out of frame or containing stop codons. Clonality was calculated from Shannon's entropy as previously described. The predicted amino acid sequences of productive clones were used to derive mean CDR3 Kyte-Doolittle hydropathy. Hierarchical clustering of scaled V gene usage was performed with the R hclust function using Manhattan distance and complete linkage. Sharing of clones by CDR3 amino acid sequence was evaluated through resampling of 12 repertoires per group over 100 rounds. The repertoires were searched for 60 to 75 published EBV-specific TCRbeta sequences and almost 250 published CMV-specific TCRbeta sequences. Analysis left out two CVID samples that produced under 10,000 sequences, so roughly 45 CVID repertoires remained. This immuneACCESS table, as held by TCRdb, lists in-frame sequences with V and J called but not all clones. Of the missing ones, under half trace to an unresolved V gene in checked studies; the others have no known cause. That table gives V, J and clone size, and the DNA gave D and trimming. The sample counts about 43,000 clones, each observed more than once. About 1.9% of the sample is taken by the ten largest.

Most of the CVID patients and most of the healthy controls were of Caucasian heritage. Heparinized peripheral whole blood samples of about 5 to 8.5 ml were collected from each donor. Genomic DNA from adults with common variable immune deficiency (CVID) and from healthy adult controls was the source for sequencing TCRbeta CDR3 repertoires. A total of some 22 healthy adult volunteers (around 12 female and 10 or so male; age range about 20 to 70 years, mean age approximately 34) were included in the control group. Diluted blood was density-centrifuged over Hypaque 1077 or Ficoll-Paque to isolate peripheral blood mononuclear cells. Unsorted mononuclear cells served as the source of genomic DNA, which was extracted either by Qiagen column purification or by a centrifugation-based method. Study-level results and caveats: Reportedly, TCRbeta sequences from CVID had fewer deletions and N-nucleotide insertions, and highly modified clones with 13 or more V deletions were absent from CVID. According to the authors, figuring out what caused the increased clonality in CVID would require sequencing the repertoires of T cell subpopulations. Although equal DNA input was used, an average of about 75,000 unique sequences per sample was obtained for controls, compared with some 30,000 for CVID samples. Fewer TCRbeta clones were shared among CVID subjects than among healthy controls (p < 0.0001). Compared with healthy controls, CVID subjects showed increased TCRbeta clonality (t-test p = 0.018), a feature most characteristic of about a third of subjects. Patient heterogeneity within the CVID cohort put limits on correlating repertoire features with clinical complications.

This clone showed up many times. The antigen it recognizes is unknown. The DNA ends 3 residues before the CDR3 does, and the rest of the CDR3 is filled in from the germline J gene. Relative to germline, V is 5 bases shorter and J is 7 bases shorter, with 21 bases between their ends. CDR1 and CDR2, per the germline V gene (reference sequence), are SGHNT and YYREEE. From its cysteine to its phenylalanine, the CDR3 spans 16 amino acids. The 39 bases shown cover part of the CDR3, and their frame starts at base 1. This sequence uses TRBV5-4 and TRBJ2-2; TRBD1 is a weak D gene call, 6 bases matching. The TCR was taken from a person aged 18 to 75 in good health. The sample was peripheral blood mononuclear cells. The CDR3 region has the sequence CASRPRTGRGSGELFF. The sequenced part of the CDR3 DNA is TGTGCCAGCAGACCAAGGACGGGAAGGGGGAGCGGGGAG. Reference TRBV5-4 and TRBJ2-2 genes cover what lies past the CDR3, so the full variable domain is ETGVTQSPTHLIKTRGQQVTLRCSSQSGHNTVSWYQQALGQGPQFIFQYYREEENGRGNFPPRFSGLQFPNYSSELNVNALELDDSALYLCASRPRTGRGSGELFFGEGSRLTVL.